The clone carrying this TCR beta chain appeared once. The antigen is not known. Each subset's genomic DNA was split evenly across several immunoSEQ plates. As originally analysed: Junction-only sequences produced by ImmunoSEQ had no quality scores, so filtering differed. This table comes from immunoSEQ multiplex PCR, and its TCRdb copy is limited to in-frame clones, with some not included. V, J and clone size were drawn from that table, and D and trimming were deduced from the DNA. This table holds under 700,000 clones, 85% to 95% found once. These data come from a study of shared clonotypes between healthy human individuals. Overall study findings and caveats: Sequencing of the sorted subsets was shown by rarefaction to be incomplete despite large depth. Naive subsets generally exceeded memory subsets in estimated richness.

CDR3 length: 17 residues. Germline CDR1 LNHDA, CDR2 SQIVND (reference sequence). Trimming removed 4 bases at V and 1 base at J, with 17 bases between. Naive CD8 populations comprised CD45RO-negative cells positively selected for CCR7, excluding terminally differentiated effector memory CD45RA+ cells. The clonotype originates from a woman aged 25-40 years in good health. Sequencing was done on a sample of naive CD8+ T cells sorted from blood. V usage is TRBV19 and J usage is TRBJ2-1, with TRBD2 as a possible D gene (6 bases). The CDR3 coding sequence is TGTGCCAGTAGTACCGATGGATGGGGGACTTCCTACAATGAGCAGTTCTTC. Translated, it gives CASSTDGWGTSYNEQFF.